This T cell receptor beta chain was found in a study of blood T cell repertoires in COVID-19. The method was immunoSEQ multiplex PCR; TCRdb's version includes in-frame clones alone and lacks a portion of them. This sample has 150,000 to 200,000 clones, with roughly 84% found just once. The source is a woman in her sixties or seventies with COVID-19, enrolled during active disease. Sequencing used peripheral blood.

In DNA, the CDR3 is TGTGCCAGCAGCTTGACTAGCGGGAGAGGTGAGCAGTACTTC. It codes for CASSLTSGRGEQYF. This rearrangement joins TRBV5-4 to TRBJ2-7; the match to TRBD2 covers 11 bases. There are 14 residues in the CDR3. CDR1 is SGHNT and CDR2 is YYREEE in the germline V gene (reference sequence). With V trimmed by 1 base and J by 7 bases, 4 bases remained unmatched.